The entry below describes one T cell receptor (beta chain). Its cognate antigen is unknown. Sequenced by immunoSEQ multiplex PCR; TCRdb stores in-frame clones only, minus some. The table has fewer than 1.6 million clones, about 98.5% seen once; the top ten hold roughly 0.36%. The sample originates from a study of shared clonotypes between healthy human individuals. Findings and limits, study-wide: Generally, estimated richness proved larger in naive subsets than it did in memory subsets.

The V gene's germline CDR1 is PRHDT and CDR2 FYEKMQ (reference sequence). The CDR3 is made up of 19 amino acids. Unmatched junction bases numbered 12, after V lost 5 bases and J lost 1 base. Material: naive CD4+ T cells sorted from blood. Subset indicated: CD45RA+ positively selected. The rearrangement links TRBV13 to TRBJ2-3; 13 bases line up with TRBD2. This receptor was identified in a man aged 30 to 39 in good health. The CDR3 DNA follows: TGTGCCAGCAGCCCTGGACTAGCGGGAGTGCGGTTGGGCACAGATACGCAGTATTTT. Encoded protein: CASSPGLAGVRLGTDTQYF.